The T cell receptor (beta chain) described here comes from a study of T-cell reconstitution after alpha-beta-depleted transplantation in children. In the case of this clonotype: Its antigen is still unknown.

Using unique molecular identifiers, the investigators prepared the TCRbeta library. TCRdb re-called the PCR reads with MiXCR, one entry per CDR3 protein. This sample yields about 130,000 distinct CDR3 sequences, of which 8% to 10% are seen a single time; 24% belongs to the top ten. Broader study findings: Newly made T cells mostly supplied T-cell counts and diversity one year after transplant.

Trimming left V 6 bases short and J 4 bases short, with 10 bases between. This CDR3 is 12 amino acids long. In germline, CDR1 is MNHEY, CDR2 SVGEGT. The sequences come from PBMCs, mostly from graft donor cells, collected 180 days after TCRalphabeta/CD19-depleted stem cell transplant. The V and J genes are TRBV6-2 or TRBV6-3 and TRBJ2-7; possible D gene TRBD1, 5 bases. This TCR was recovered from a girl in the first two years of life who had a stem cell transplant for combined immunodeficiency, so the T cells may come from the graft donor. The chain's CDR3 is CASSYRNYEQYF. The CDR3 DNA reads as TGTGCCAGCAGCTACAGGAATTACGAGCAGTACTTC.